Each of the 22 T cell receptor beta chains below was sequenced from the same sample in a study of T-cell reconstitution after alpha-beta-depleted transplantation in children. A library of TCRbeta sequences, prepared with unique molecular identifiers, was generated. MiXCR was run by TCRdb on the PCR reads, yielding one entry per CDR3 protein. The table records just over 200,000 distinct CDR3 sequences, around 9.2% of them present only once. The sequenced sample was PBMCs, mostly from graft donor cells, obtained 360 days after TCRalphabeta/CD19-depleted stem cell transplant. The receptors originated from a male patient between 2 and 9 years old who had a stem cell transplant for acute myeloid leukemia, so the T cells may come from the graft donor.

This clonotype was seen many times. J is TRBJ1-5 and V is TRBV15; D not certain. CDR1 and CDR2 from the germline V gene are LNHNV and YYDKDF (reference sequence). The V end was cut by 3 bases, the J end by 3 bases, with 9 bases between. The CDR3 contains 14 residues. The CDR3 DNA is TGTGCCACCAGCAGTCCCGGCTACAATCAGCCCCAGCATTTT. As protein: CATSSPGYNQPQHF.

This clonotype was found a few times. This chain uses TRBV12-3 or TRBV12-4 with TRBJ2-7; 7 bases line up with TRBD2. V shed 6 bases, J shed 12 bases, and the junction held 20 bases outside the gene matches. This CDR3 has 15 residues. The chain's CDR3 is CASSPPAGTSSLRYF. DNA of the CDR3: TGTGCCAGCAGCCCCCCAGCGGGGACCTCCTCCCTTCGGTACTTC.

V usage is TRBV28 and J usage is TRBJ2-3, with 7 bases matching TRBD2. Trimming cost V 4 bases and J 7 bases; bases outside gene matches: 5. The CDR3 sequence is 13 residues long. Per the germline V gene, CDR1 is MDHEN and CDR2 is SYDVKM. CDR3: CASSWGGGNTQYF. The DNA of the CDR3 is TGTGCCAGCAGTTGGGGGGGGGGTAATACGCAGTATTTT.

In its sample, this clonotype was seen many times. The rearrangement joins TRBV4-1 to TRBJ2-5, with 12 bases that match TRBD2. The CDR3 loop spans 17 amino acids. The V gene's germline CDR1 is MGHRA and CDR2 YSYEKL. V was clipped by 4 bases and J by 4 bases; unmatched bases: 10. The CDR3 region has the DNA TGCGCCAGCAGCCCCCACCTGACTAGCGGGGGTGGAGAGACCCAGTACTTC. It encodes CASSPHLTSGGGETQYF.

A few counts support this clonotype. The rearrangement joins TRBV7-6 to TRBJ2-1; D is uncertain. There are 15 residues in the CDR3. V lost 3 bases and J 3 bases, leaving 12 bases between the germline ends. CDR1 is SGHVS, CDR2 FNYEAQ, per germline. CDR3 nucleotide sequence: TGTGCCAGCAGCTTTTCGGTGGAAGACTACAATGAGCAGTTCTTC. Amino acids: CASSFSVEDYNEQFF.

This clonotype was counted many times. CDR3 residues: CSAQVGTREKLFF. CDR3 coding DNA: TGCAGTGCCCAGGTGGGGACACGTGAAAAACTGTTTTTT. This chain joins TRBV20-1 and TRBJ1-4; maybe TRBD1 (6 bases). CDR3 length: 13 amino acids. Germline V gene sequence: CDR1 DFQATT, CDR2 SNEGSKA (reference sequence). V was trimmed by 6 bases and J by 7 bases, leaving 15 bases between them.

This clonotype was seen repeatedly, ten times or more. V and J are TRBV20-1 and TRBJ2-7; 7 bases fit TRBD2. Per the germline V gene, CDR1 is DFQATT and CDR2 is SNEGSKA (reference sequence). The CDR3 spans 13 residues. J lost 2 bases, V lost 3 bases, and 4 bases had no gene match. DNA of the CDR3: TGCAGTGCTAGGGTGGGAGGGCCCTACGAGCAGTACTTC. Translating it yields CSARVGGPYEQYF.

The table lists this clonotype with many counts. The chain carries TRBV7-2 and TRBJ2-3, with TRBD1 matching 8 bases. CDR3 length equals 15 residues. V shed 4 bases, J shed 3 bases, and the junction held 6 bases outside the gene matches. Germline-derived CDR1 and CDR2 are SGHTA and FQGNSA. CDR3 bases: TGTGCCAGCAGCTCCCCGGACAGGGCGACAGATACGCAGTATTTT. Translation: CASSSPDRATDTQYF.

In its sample, this clonotype was seen a few times. J is TRBJ2-5 and V is TRBV7-6; the D gene is possibly TRBD2 (6 bases). CDR1 and CDR2 (germline): SGHVS, FNYEAQ. Between the trimmed V and J ends, which lost 4 bases and 1 base, there was a span of 10 bases. The CDR3 runs to 14 residues. CDR3 region: CASSSRGLQETQYF. As DNA, the CDR3 is TGTGCCAGCAGCTCCCGGGGACTCCAAGAGACCCAGTACTTC. Together with reference TRBV7-6 and TRBJ2-5, the CDR3 gives the full variable domain: GAGVSQSPRYKVTKRGQDVALRCDPISGHVSLYWYRQALGQGPEFLTYFNYEAQQDKSGLPNDRFSAERPEGSISTLTIQRTEQRDSAMYRCASSSRGLQETQYFGPGTRLLVL.

The chain carries TRBV20-1 and TRBJ2-1, with 12 bases that match TRBD2. After removal of 1 base from V and 3 bases from J, the junction contained 7 bases not matched to a gene. Germline loops: CDR1 DFQATT, CDR2 SNEGSKA (reference sequence). This CDR3 region has 17 residues. For the CDR3, the DNA is TGCAGTGCTAGAGGGCTAGCGGGGGGGCTGATCTACAATGAGCAGTTCTTC. This codes for CSARGLAGGLIYNEQFF.

This clonotype was recorded a few times. The chain employs TRBV20-1 and TRBJ1-4, with D possibly being TRBD1 (5 bases). CDR3 length: 14 amino acids. CDR1 is DFQATT, CDR2 SNEGSKA, per germline (reference sequence). The V end lost 5 bases, the J end lost 3 bases, and 13 bases lay between the germline ends. CDR3 DNA sequence: TGCAGTGCTCCACCGGGACCGTCTAATGAAAAACTGTTTTTT. It codes for CSAPPGPSNEKLFF.

V usage is TRBV11-2 and J usage is TRBJ2-1; D gene unclear. Germline V gene lookup returns CDR1 SGHAT and CDR2 FQNNGV. V was pared by 0 bases and J by 8 bases, with 11 bases between. This CDR3 has 14 amino acids. CDR3 region: CASSLEVDRDEQFF. CDR3 bases: TGTGCCAGCAGCTTAGAGGTCGACCGGGATGAGCAGTTCTTC.

This clonotype came up a few times. The chain combines TRBV11-2 with TRBJ2-1; TRBD1 might be the D (7 bases). The CDR3 runs to 20 residues. Germline loops: CDR1 SGHAT, CDR2 FQNNGV. Trimming took off 2 bases at V and 0 bases at J, with 23 bases between the two ends. CDR3 residues: CASSLRRGPPTTYSYNEQFF. As DNA, the CDR3 is TGTGCCAGCAGCTTAAGGAGGGGGCCCCCTACGACCTACTCCTACAATGAGCAGTTCTTC.

This clonotype was seen more than once but under ten times. This chain joins TRBV12-3 or TRBV12-4 and TRBJ1-1, with D possibly matching TRBD1 (6 bases). This CDR3 region has 15 residues. V was trimmed by 1 base and J by 1 base, leaving 10 bases between them. The CDR3 nucleotides are TGTGCCAGCAGTTTAGATGGCAGGGGGAACACTGAAGCTTTCTTT. It encodes CASSLDGRGNTEAFF.

This clonotype has ten or more counts. The J gene is TRBJ2-7, the V gene TRBV20-1; 7 nucleotides align to TRBD1. J was trimmed by 0 bases and V by 4 bases; bases with no gene match: 6. Germline values: CDR1 DFQATT, CDR2 SNEGSKA (reference sequence). The CDR3 covers 14 residues. This CDR3 is CSATDRALSYEQYF. DNA for the CDR3: TGCAGTGCTACTGACAGGGCCCTCTCCTACGAGCAGTACTTC.

The sample holds many counts of this clonotype. The rearrangement links TRBV15 to TRBJ2-5; D not certain. V was trimmed by 1 base and J by 4 bases, leaving 10 bases between them. This CDR3 is 14 amino acids long. Germline CDR1 is LNHNV and CDR2 is YYDKDF (reference sequence). The CDR3 sequence is CATSRASWAETQYF. For the CDR3, the DNA is TGTGCCACCAGCAGAGCCAGTTGGGCAGAGACCCAGTACTTC.

This clonotype was seen more than once but under ten times. The genes are TRBV4-2 and TRBJ1-2, with 9 bases that match TRBD1. This CDR3 is 13 amino acids long. V trimming: 7 bases; J trimming: 6 bases; junction bases outside the gene matches: 6. The germline CDR1 and CDR2 sequences are LGHNA and YNFKEQ. The CDR3 sequence: CASMGTGRNGYTF. The CDR3 DNA sequence: TGTGCCAGCATGGGGACAGGGAGAAATGGCTACACCTTC.

This clonotype was detected many times. This chain connects TRBV12-3 or TRBV12-4 to TRBJ2-2; no clear D gene. This CDR3 has 11 residues. The V end lost 6 bases, the J end lost 8 bases, and 7 bases lay between the germline ends. The CDR3 sequence: CASSSPGELFF. In DNA form, the CDR3 reads TGTGCCAGCAGCTCGCCGGGGGAGCTGTTTTTT.

In DNA form, the CDR3 reads TGTGCCAGCGGGTGGACTGGGCGTGCAACTAATGAAAAACTGTTTTTT. This encodes CASGWTGRATNEKLFF. The J gene is TRBJ1-4, the V gene TRBV2; D unclear. The ends were cut back, 8 bases at V and 0 bases at J, with 16 bases in the middle. Germline V gene sequence: CDR1 SNHLY, CDR2 FYNNEI. The length of the CDR3 is 16 residues.

The genes are TRBV6-1 and TRBJ1-2; D is ambiguous. The CDR3 has 17 residues. Per the germline V gene, CDR1 is MNHNS and CDR2 is SASEGT. V was cut by 6 bases and J by 8 bases, with 28 bases left in between. The CDR3 region has the DNA TGTGCCAGCAGCGTCCGGGCCCACCCACTTCCATCGGAGGGCTACACCTTC. Translated: CASSVRAHPLPSEGYTF.

This clonotype was seen repeatedly, ten times or more. The rearrangement links TRBV7-9 to TRBJ2-4, with a tentative D call TRBD1 (6 bases). The germline CDR1 and CDR2 sequences are SEHNR and FQNEAQ (reference sequence). The CDR3 totals 17 residues. Between the trimmed V and J ends, which lost 3 bases and 2 bases, there was a span of 17 bases. CDR3 in DNA: TGTGCCAGCAGCTTTTTGGGACCCGGACAGTCCAAAAACATTCAGTACTTC. This translates into CASSFLGPGQSKNIQYF.

The V call is TRBV6-6, the J call TRBJ1-3; weak D call: TRBD1 (5 bases). The germline V gene encodes CDR1 MNHNY and CDR2 SVGAGI (reference sequence). The CDR3 has 13 amino acids. V was shortened by 8 bases and J by 9 bases, with 17 bases between the two germline ends. This CDR3 reads CASQDWDVSTIYF. CDR3 nucleotide sequence: TGTGCCAGCCAGGACTGGGACGTTAGCACCATATATTTT.